The 4 T cell receptor beta chains presented below share a single source sample, sequenced in a study of blood T cell repertoires in COVID-19. Clones were read by immunoSEQ multiplex PCR, and TCRdb kept only the in-frame ones, dropping some. Here the sample spans more than 200,000 clones, roughly 88% being singletons. Sequenced sample: peripheral blood. These receptors came from a human donor in a cohort sampled during active COVID-19.

The chain has TRBV7-6 and TRBJ2-7; TRBD2 agrees at 10 bases. Germline values: CDR1 SGHVS, CDR2 FNYEAQ. Trimming at V came to 1 base and at J to 6 bases, leaving 6 bases not matched to a gene. The CDR3 runs to 15 residues. The CDR3 nucleotides read TGTGCCAGCAGCTTAGGGGCTAGCGGGAGTATCGAGCAGTACTTC. It yields the protein CASSLGASGSIEQYF.

The chain is built from TRBV4-3 and TRBJ2-7, with a tentative D call TRBD2 (5 bases). Per the germline V gene, CDR1 is LGHNA and CDR2 is YSLEER. V was trimmed by 4 bases and J by 8 bases, leaving 24 bases between them. CDR3 size: 16 residues. The CDR3 bases are TGCGCCAGCAGCCCAGCCCTAGCAGCCAGGCTTAGCAAGCAGTACTTC. Translation: CASSPALAARLSKQYF.

The V and J genes are TRBV20-1 and TRBJ2-7; a possible D gene is TRBD2 (6 bases). The CDR3 consists of 14 residues. V shed 3 bases and J shed 0 bases, with 12 bases lying between them. Per germline, CDR1 DFQATT and CDR2 SNEGSKA (reference sequence). The chain's CDR3 is CSASPPGASYEQYF. As DNA, the CDR3 is TGCAGTGCTAGTCCTCCGGGAGCCTCCTACGAGCAGTACTTC.

This clone was seen a single time. The rearrangement uses TRBV7-9 and TRBJ2-7, with D possibly being TRBD2 (6 bases). CDR1 SEHNR and CDR2 FQNEAQ come from the germline V gene (reference sequence). Trimming removed 1 base from V and 2 bases from J, with 18 bases in between. The CDR3 runs 17 residues. The CDR3 is CASSLEGGASWAYEQYF. The CDR3 region has the DNA TGTGCCAGCAGCTTAGAAGGAGGGGCAAGTTGGGCCTACGAGCAGTACTTC.